This T cell receptor (beta chain) was captured by sequencing in a study of identical twins (TCRdb year 2016). Looking at the study overall: TCR alpha and beta repertoires from monozygotic twins, unrelated adults of various ages and cord blood were deep-sequenced to test whether fetal clonotypes persist. To rule out contamination, replicate twin experiments were performed at different times with different library preparation protocols.

Only healthy Caucasian donors were included. The twin cohort consisted of three pairs of female monozygotic twins, all aged roughly 18 to 29 years. Positive isolation kits from Invitrogen were used to isolate the CD4+ and CD8+ T cell populations. This clonotype occurred many times. Its antigen has not been determined. No much larger clone is present one base from it, and per-base qualities are unavailable. Sequences MGHDK (CDR1) and SYGVNS (CDR2) are obtained from the germline V gene. V is reduced by 10 bases and J by 5 bases, leaving a spacing of 14 bases between them. The CDR3 numbers 12 residues from cysteine through phenylalanine. Here the CDR3 DNA is all that survives: 36 bases in frame from base 1. Broad study findings and their caveats: Because the same donors could not be followed over many years, the conclusions relied on cross-sectional statistical analysis. Invariant T cells such as MAIT and iNKT could partly confound zero-insertion analyses, though diverse VJ usage argued against this for most clonotypes. Fewer insertions were carried by abundant cord blood beta clonotypes; a weaker similar trend was observed in young adult naive repertoires, while no such trend was observed in memory repertoires. A weaker excess of twin sharing was found in beta out-of-frame sequences because the signal-to-noise ratio was lowered by fewer shared sequences. In monozygotic twins, out-of-frame TCR alpha sharing was systematically underestimated by recombination models, although the models agreed with sharing between unrelated individuals. Compared with coincidental sharing between unrelated individuals, out-of-frame TCR alpha sequences shared between twins had an excess of sequences with low generation probability.

To prepare the library, 5' RACE was applied. The sequencing machine was an Illumina HiSeq 2000. A universal primer binding site was introduced by template switching, and a unique molecular identifier was present in the final cDNA, enabling accurate counting of TCR cDNA molecules. Specific primers in the conserved constant-segment region were used to synthesize first-strand cDNA for the TCR alpha and beta chains. To control for contamination, each cDNA library was double barcoded with a SMART-Mk sample barcode plus Illumina barcodes. TruSeq adapter sequences and Illumina sample barcodes were added in two successive PCR steps. TCR alpha and beta cDNA libraries were sequenced on the Illumina HiSeq platform with custom primers. The original pipeline was this. MiGEC was used to process raw reads and extract unique molecular identifiers, and MiXCR was used to find CDR3 positions. For each individual, recombination models were inferred using an EM algorithm with the repgenHMM and IGoR tools. The analysis of shared clonotypes was done with the tcR package in R, with sharing normalized by the product of cloneset sizes. To study raw recombination without the effects of thymic and clonal selection, out-of-frame nonproductive sequences were analyzed. TCRdb reanalyzed the raw reads on its own, using fastp at Q25 for trimming and MiXCR for clone calling, and kept in-frame beta chains. CDR3 protein duplicates are merged, each entry listing the most common genes and DNA. Here the V and J calls rest on TCRdb's processing, not on the authors' analysis. The sample includes 500,000 or so distinct CDR3 sequences, with 14% observed a single time. The top ten constitute approximately 0.52% of the sample.

The same data also contributed to another study, on yellow fever vaccine responses in identical twins. The second study's authors report: According to the authors, in identical twins the way T cells responded to vaccination appeared partly convergent and partly personalized. In identical twins, the study followed T cell clones that responded to the vaccine with precision.

The sample consisted of CD4+ T cells sorted from blood. The chain joins TRBV25-1 to TRBJ2-5, with TRBD1 as a weak D call on 6 bases. This clonotype was obtained from a woman aged 18-30 years in good health. The CDR3: CATRTVVETQYF. The base sequence is TGTGCCACCCGGACAGTAGTGGAGACCCAGTACTTC.